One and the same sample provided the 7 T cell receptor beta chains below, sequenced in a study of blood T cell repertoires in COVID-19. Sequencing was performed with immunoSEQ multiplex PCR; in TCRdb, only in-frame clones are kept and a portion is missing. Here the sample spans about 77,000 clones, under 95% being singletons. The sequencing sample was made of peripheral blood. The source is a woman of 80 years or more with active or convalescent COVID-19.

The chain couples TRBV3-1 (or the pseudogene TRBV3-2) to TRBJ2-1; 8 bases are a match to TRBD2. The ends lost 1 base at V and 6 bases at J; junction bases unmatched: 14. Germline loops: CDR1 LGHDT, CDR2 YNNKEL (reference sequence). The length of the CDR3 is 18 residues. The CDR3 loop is CASSQGIAGSPRLNEQFF. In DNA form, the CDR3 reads TGTGCCAGCAGCCAAGGGATAGCGGGGTCGCCTAGACTCAATGAGCAGTTCTTC.

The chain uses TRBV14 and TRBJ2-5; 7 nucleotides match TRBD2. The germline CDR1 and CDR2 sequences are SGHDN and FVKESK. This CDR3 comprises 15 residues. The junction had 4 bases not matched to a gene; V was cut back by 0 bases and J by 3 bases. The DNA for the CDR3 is TGTGCCAGCAGCCAAGATAGGCTAGCGGAAGAGACCCAGTACTTC. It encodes CASSQDRLAEETQYF.

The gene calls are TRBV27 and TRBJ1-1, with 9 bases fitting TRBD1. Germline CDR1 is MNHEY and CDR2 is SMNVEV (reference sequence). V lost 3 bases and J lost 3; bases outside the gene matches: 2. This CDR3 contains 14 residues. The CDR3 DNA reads TGTGCCAGCAGTTTGACAGGGGGACACACTGAAGCTTTCTTT. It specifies CASSLTGGHTEAFF.

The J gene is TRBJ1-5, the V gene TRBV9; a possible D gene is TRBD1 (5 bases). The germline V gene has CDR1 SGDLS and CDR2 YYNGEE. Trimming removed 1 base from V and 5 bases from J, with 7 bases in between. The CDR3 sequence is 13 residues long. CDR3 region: CASSVKGDQPQHF. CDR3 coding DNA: TGTGCCAGCAGCGTAAAAGGGGATCAGCCCCAGCATTTT.

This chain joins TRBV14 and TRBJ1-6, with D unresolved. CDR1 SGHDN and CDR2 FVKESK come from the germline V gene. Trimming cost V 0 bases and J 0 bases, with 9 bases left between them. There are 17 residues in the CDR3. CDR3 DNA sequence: TGTGCCAGCAGCCAAGAATCAGGCTTCTCCTATAATTCACCCCTCCACTTT. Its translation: CASSQESGFSYNSPLHF.

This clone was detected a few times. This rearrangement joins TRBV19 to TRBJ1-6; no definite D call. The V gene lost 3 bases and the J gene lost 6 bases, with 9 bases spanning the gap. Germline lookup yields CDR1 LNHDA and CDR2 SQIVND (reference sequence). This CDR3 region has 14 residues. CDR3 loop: CASSIDGINSPLHF. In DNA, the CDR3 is TGTGCCAGTAGTATTGACGGGATTAATTCACCCCTCCACTTT.

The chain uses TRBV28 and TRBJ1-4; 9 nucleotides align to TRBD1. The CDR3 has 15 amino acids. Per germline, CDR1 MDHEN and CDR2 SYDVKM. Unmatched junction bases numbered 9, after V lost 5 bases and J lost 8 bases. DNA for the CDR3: TGTGCCAGCAGTCCACCCGGGACAGGGAAGGAAAAACTGTTTTTT. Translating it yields CASSPPGTGKEKLFF. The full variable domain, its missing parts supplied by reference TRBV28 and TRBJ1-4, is DVKVTQSSRYLVKRTGEKVFLECVQDMDHENMFWYRQDPGLGLRLIYFSYDVKMKEKGDIPEGYSVSREKKERFSLILESASTNQTSMYLCASSPPGTGKEKLFFGSGTQLSVL.